This T cell receptor (beta chain) appears in the sequencing data of a study of response to subunit inactivated influenza vaccine. Study-wide points: That few new T cells are recruited by each seasonal influenza vaccination was the authors' suggestion.

Germline CDR1 reads MDHEN; CDR2 reads SYDVKM. The V and J ends lost 3 bases and 1 base, in that order; junction bases with no gene match: 6. The CDR3 runs to 16 residues. This clonotype appeared many times. What it recognizes is unknown. TCRdb reprocessed the RT-PCR reads via MiXCR and lists one record per CDR3 protein. The table lists 170,000 or so distinct CDR3 sequences, roughly 10% of them singletons, with roughly 36% in the top ten. This TCR came from a man in his fifties or sixties who received an inactivated influenza vaccine. The source material was CD8+ T cells sorted from PBMCs, sampled around 25 months after vaccination. The rearrangement joins TRBV28 to TRBJ2-1; 7 bases are shared with TRBD1. Here the CDR3 reads CASSFLGGSSYNEQFF. The CDR3 DNA is TGTGCCAGCAGTTTCTTAGGGGGCTCGTCCTACAATGAGCAGTTCTTC.